This paragraph covers one T cell receptor (beta chain) sequence. The sample is drawn from a study of blood T cell repertoires in COVID-19. About the research overall: From T cells, B-cell-depleted T cells, or PBMCs came the material, which was cDNA or gDNA.

Source study methods: The authors estimated nucleated cell counts from reference gene primer amplification. Some clones are missing from TCRdb's copy, which holds only in-frame ones; the method was immunoSEQ multiplex PCR. V and J calls and clone size come straight from that table; D and trimming were deduced from the DNA. The table has about 110,000 clones, 65% to 75% seen once. With 5 bases removed from V and 1 base from J, the gap between germline ends came to 10 bases. CDR1 is KGHDR and CDR2 is SFDVKD in the germline V gene. The CDR3 has 15 residues. The clonotype was recovered from a human donor with acute or convalescent COVID-19. The donor label of this sample is uncertain. The specimen was peripheral blood. The V and J genes are TRBV24-1 and TRBJ2-2, with unresolved D. CDR3 sequence (DNA): TGTGCCACCAGTGGAGGTCTCCTGAACACCGGGGAGCTGTTTTTT. Protein: CATSGGLLNTGELFF.